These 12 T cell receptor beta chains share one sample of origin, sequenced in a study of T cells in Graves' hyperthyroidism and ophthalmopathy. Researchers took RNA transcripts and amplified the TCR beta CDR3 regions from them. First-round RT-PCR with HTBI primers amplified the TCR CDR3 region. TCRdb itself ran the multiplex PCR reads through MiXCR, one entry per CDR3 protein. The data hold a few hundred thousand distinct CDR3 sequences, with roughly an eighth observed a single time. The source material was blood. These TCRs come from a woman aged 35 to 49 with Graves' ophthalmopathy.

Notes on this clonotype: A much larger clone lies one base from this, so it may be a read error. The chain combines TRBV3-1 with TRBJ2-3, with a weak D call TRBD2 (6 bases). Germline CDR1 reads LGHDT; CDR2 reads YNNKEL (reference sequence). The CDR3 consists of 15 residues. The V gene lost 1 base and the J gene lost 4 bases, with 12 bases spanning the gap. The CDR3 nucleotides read TGTGCCAGCAGCCAAGCTGGGACTCGGGCAGATACGCAGTATTTT. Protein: CASSQAGTRADTQYF.

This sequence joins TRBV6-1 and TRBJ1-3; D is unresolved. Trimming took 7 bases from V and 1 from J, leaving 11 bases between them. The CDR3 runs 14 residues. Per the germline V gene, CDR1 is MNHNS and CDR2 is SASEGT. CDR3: CASNQASSGNTIYF. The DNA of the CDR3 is TGTGCCAGCAATCAAGCCTCATCTGGAAACACCATATATTTT.

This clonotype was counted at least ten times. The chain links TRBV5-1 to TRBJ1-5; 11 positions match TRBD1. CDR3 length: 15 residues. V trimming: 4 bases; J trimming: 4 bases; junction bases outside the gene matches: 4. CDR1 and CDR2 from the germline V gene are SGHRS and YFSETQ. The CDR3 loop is CASSRTGGANQPQHF. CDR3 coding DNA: TGCGCCAGCAGCCGGACAGGGGGCGCTAATCAGCCCCAGCATTTT. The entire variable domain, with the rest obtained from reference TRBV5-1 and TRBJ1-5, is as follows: KAGVTQTPRYLIKTRGQQVTLSCSPISGHRSVSWYQQTPGQGLQFLFEYFSETQRNKGNFPGRFSGRQFSNSRSEMNVSTLELGDSALYLCASSRTGGANQPQHFGDGTRLSIL.

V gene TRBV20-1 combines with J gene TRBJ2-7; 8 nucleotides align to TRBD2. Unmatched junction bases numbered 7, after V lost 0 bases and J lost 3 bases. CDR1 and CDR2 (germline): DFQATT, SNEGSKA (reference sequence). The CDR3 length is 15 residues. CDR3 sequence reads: CSARDGQRGSYEQYF. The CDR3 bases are TGCAGTGCTAGAGATGGTCAGCGGGGGAGCTACGAGCAGTACTTC.

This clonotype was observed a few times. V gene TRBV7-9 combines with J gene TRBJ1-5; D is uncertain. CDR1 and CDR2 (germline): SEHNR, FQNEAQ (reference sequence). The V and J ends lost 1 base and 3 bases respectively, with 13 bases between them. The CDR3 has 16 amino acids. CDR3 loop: CASSLVDEALNQPQHF. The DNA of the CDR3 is TGTGCCAGCAGCTTAGTGGATGAGGCCCTCAATCAGCCCCAGCATTTT.

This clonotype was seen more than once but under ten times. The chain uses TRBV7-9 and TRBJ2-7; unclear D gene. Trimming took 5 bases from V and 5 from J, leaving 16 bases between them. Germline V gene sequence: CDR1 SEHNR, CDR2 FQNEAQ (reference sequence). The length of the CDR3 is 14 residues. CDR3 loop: CASSPPQARNEQYF. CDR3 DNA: TGTGCCAGCAGCCCCCCGCAGGCCCGGAACGAGCAGTACTTC.

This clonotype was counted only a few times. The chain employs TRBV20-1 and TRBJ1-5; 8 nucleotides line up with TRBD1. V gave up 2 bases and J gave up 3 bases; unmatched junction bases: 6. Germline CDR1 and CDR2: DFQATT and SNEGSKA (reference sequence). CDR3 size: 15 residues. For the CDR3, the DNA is TGCAGTGCTAGACCAGGGGGCGCAGACAATCAGCCCCAGCATTTT. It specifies CSARPGGADNQPQHF.

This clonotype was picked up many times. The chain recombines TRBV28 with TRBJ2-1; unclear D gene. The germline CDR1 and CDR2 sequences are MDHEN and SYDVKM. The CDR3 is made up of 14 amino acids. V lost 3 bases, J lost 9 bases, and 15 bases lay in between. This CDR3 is CASSFFSVAAEQFF. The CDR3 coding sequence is TGTGCCAGCAGTTTTTTCTCTGTAGCCGCTGAGCAGTTCTTC.

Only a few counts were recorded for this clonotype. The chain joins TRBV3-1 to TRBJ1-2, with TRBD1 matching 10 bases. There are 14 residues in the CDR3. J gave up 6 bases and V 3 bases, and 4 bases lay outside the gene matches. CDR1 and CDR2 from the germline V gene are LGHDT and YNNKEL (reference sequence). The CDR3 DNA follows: TGTGCCAGCAGCCATCGTGGGACAGGGGATGGCTACACCTTC. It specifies CASSHRGTGDGYTF. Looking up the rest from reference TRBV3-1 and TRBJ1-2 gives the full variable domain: DTAVSQTPKYLVTQMGNDKSIKCEQNLGHDTMYWYKQDSKKFLKIMFSYNNKELIINETVPNRFSPKSPDKAHLNLHINSLELGDSAVYFCASSHRGTGDGYTFGSGTRLTVV.

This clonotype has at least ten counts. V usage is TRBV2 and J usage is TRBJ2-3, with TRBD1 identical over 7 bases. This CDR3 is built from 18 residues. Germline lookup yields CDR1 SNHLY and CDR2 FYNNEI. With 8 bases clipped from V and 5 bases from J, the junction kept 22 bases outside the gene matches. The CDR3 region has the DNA TGTGCCAGCCTTTATACTATCGACAGGGATCCGTGGGGAGATACGCAGTATTTT. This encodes CASLYTIDRDPWGDTQYF.

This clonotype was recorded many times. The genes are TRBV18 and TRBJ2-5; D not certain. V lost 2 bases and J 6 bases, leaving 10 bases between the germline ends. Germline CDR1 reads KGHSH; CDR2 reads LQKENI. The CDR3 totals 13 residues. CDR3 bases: TGTGCCAGCTCACCAGATGCAGTGCAGACCCAGTACTTC. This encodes CASSPDAVQTQYF. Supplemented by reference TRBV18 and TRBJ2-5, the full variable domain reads NAGVMQNPRHLVRRRGQEARLRCSPMKGHSHVYWYRQLPEEGLKFMVYLQKENIIDESGMPKERFSAEFPKEGPSILRIQQVVRGDSAAYFCASSPDAVQTQYFGPGTRLLVL.

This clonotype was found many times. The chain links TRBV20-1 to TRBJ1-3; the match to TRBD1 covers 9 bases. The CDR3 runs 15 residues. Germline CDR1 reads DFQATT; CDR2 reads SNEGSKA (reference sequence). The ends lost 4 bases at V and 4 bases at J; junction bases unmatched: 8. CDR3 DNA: TGCAGTGCTAATTTACAGGGGGCGCAAGGAAACACCATATATTTT. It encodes CSANLQGAQGNTIYF.